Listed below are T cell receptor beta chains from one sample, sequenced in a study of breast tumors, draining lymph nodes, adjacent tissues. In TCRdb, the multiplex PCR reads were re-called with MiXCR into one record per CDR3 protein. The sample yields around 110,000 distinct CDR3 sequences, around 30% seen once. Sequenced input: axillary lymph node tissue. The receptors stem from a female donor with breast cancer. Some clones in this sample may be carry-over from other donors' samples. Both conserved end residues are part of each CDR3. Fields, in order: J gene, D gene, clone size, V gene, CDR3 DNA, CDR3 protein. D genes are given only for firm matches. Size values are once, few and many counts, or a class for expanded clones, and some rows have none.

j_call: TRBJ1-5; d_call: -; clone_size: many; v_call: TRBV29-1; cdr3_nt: TGCAGCGCCAAAACAGGACCTGGCAATCAGCCCCAGCATTTT; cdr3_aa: CSAKTGPGNQPQHF
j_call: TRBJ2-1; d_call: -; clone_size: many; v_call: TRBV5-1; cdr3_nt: TGCGCCAGCAGCTTGGGCTTACCGGGACATTGGGGGAACAATGAGCAGTTCTTC; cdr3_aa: CASSLGLPGHWGNNEQFF
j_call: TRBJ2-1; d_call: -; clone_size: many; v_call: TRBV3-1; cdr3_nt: TGTGCCAGCAGCCAATTTAGCGGTCACAATGAGCAGTTCTTC; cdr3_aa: CASSQFSGHNEQFF
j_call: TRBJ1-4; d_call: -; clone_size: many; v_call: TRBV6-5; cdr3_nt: TGTGCCAGCAGTCACGGCCGAGGGACGCCAGAAAAACTGTTTTTT; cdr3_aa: CASSHGRGTPEKLFF
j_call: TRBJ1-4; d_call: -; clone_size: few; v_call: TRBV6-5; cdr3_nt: TGTGCCAGCAGACCGACAGTGCGCAATGAAAAACTGTTTTTT; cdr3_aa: CASRPTVRNEKLFF
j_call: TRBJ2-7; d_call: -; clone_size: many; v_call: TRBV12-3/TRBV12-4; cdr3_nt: TGTGCCAGCAGTTGGACCCCCGTGAACGAGCAGTACTTC; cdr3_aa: CASSWTPVNEQYF
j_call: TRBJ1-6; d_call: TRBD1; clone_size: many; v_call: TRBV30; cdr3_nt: TGTGCCTGGAGTGGGACAGGGAATAATTCACCCCTCCACTTT; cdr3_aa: CAWSGTGNNSPLHF
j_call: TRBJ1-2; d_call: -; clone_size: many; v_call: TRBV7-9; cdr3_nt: TGTGCCAGCAGCTTAGTGGGAGGGGAAGGCTACACCTTC; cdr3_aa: CASSLVGGEGYTF
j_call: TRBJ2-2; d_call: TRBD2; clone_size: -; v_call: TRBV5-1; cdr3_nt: TGCACCAGCAGCTTGGAGAGGAGCGGGAGGAGAAACACCGGGGAGCTGTTTTTT; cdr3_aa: CTSSLERSGRRNTGELFF
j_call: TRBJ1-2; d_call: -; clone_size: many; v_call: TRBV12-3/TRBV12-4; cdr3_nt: TGTGCCAGCAGCTGGGGGCAGGGTCGAAGAGGCTACACCTTC; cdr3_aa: CASSWGQGRRGYTF
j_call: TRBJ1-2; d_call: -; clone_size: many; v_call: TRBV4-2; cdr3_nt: TGTGCCAGCAGCCAAGAATGGTTAGGGACCAACTATGGCTACACCTTC; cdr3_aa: CASSQEWLGTNYGYTF
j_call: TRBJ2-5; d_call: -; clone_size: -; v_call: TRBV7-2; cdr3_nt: TGTGCCAGCAGCTTAGGGGTTAGCCTCCAAGAGACCCAGTACTTC; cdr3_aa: CASSLGVSLQETQYF
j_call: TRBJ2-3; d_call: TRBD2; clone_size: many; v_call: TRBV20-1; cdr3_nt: TGCAGTGCTAGGCCCGGGACTAGAACAGATACGCAGTATTTT; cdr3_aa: CSARPGTRTDTQYF
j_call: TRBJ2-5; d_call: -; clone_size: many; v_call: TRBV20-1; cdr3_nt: TGCAGTGCCTTGAAACTCAGAGAGACCCAGTACTTC; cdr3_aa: CSALKLRETQYF
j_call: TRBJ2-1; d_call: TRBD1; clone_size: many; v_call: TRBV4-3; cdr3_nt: TGCGCCAGCAGCCAAGGGACAGGGGATCGTGAGCAGTTCTTC; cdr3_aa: CASSQGTGDREQFF
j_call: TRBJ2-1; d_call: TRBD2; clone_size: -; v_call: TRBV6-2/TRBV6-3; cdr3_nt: TGTGCCAGCAGTTTAGGGACTAGCGGGGTGTCCTACAATGAGCAGTTCTTC; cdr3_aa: CASSLGTSGVSYNEQFF